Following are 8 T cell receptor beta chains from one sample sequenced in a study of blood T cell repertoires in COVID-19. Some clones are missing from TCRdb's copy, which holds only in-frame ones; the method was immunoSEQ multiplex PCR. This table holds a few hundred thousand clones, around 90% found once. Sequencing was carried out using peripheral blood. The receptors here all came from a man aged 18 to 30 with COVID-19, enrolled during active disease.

CDR3 DNA: TGTGCCAGCAGCAGCAGGGGGCACGGGGAGCTGTTTTTT. Its translation: CASSSRGHGELFF. V and J are TRBV6-5 and TRBJ2-2; 8 bases are shared with TRBD1. The CDR3 consists of 13 residues. Losses at the gene ends were 6 bases for V and 7 bases for J; bases not matched to a gene: 4. From germline, CDR1 is MNHEY and CDR2 SVGAGI.

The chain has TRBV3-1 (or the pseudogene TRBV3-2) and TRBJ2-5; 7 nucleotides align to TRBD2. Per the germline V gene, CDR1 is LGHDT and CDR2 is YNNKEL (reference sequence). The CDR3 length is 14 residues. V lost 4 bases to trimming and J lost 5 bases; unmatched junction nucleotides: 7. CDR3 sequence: CASSRGGGKETQYF. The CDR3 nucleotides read TGTGCCAGCAGCCGTGGGGGGGGAAAGGAGACCCAGTACTTC.

CDR3 region: CASSARSSGGRTDTQYF. CDR3 bases: TGTGCCAGCAGCGCCCGTTCTAGCGGGGGTCGAACAGATACGCAGTATTTT. The genes are TRBV9 and TRBJ2-3; TRBD2 matches at 10 bases. The CDR3 is 17 amino acids. The germline V gene encodes CDR1 SGDLS and CDR2 YYNGEE. J lost 3 bases, V lost 3 bases, and 10 bases had no gene match.

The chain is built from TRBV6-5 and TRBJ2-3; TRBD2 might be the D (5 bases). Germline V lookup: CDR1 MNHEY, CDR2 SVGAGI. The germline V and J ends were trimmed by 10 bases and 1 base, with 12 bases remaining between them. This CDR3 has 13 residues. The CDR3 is CATVVGGTDTQYF. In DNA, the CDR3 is TGTGCCACCGTGGTCGGGGGCACAGATACGCAGTATTTT.

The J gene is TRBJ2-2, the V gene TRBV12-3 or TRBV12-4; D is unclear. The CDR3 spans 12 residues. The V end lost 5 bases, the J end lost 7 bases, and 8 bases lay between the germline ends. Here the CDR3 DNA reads TGTGCCAGCAGTCCCTCTAGCGGGGAGCTGTTTTTT. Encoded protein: CASSPSSGELFF.

The CDR3 region is CASSTDREPEPYEQYF. The CDR3 DNA reads TGTGCCAGCAGCACCGACCGGGAGCCCGAACCCTACGAGCAGTACTTC. The V gene is TRBV12-1, the J gene TRBJ2-7; TRBD2, as called in the table, went unchecked against the DNA. TRBV12-1 is flagged as a pseudogene. This CDR3 region has 16 residues.

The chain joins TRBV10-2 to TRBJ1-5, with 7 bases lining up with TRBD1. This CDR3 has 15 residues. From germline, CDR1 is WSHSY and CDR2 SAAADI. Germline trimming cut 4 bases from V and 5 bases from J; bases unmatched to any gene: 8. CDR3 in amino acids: CASSVNRGGHQPQHF. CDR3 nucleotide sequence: TGCGCCAGCAGTGTAAACAGGGGCGGTCATCAGCCCCAGCATTTT.

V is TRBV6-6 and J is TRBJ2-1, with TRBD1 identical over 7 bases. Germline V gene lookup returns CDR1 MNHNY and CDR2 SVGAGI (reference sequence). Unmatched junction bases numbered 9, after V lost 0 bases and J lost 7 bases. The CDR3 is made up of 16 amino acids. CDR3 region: CASSYSSRGSKNEQFF. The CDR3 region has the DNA TGTGCCAGCAGTTACTCGAGCAGGGGGAGTAAGAATGAGCAGTTCTTC.